This T cell receptor beta chain emerged from a study of regulatory T cells in long-lasting Graves disease (dated by TCRdb to the early 2020s). Regarding the complete study: In the newly diagnosed Graves' disease group, patients had been taking antithyroid drugs for less than 3 months. A total of about 35 samples underwent TCR sequencing, from about 13 patients with persistent Graves' disease and approximately 20 patients with newly diagnosed Graves' disease. The study took place in China and was registered as a clinical trial. This study used TCR sequencing and RNA sequencing of peripheral blood to compare persistent Graves' disease patients against newly diagnosed Graves' disease patients.

The library was generated by multiplex PCR. The data were produced on an Illumina HiSeq 4000. To build TCR beta libraries, CDR3 regions were amplified by Arm-PCR using iRepertoire HTBI primers. Before sequencing, the PCR products underwent gel purification. The study's own analysis went as follows. A total of fewer than 65 TRBV and more than twelve TRBJ segments were identified across samples and were used for gene usage analysis of CDR3 amino acid clonotypes. COPE and FqMerger were used to merge filtered high-quality paired reads into contigs. BLAST was used to align contigs to IMGT TRBV, TRBD and TRBJ reference genes, and CDR3 was defined according to IMGT. Any clonotype with a frequency above 0.1% was classified as a highly expanded clone. Repertoire diversity was measured by Shannon entropy, and V-J evenness by the Gini coefficient. A clonotype found in more than one individual was treated as public. TCRdb applied fastp at Q25 and MiXCR to the public reads, then kept only in-frame beta chains. Each record represents a unique CDR3 protein, reported with the most common genes and DNA among its rows. None of the V and J calls come from the authors' own analysis; TCRdb made them. The sample table lists approximately 350,000 distinct CDR3 sequences, 12% of them with a count of one. Around 18% of the sample rests with the top ten.

The time point label corresponds to: newly diagnosed GD, antithyroid drugs for less than 3 months. For both TCR sequencing and RNA sequencing, RNA was extracted from PBMCs in TRIzol. The diagnosis of Graves' disease was made according to American Thyroid Association guidelines. Patients were recruited from an endocrinology department in Xi'an, China. Each patient gave approximately 10 milliliters of peripheral blood, collected in an EDTA anticoagulant tube. Ficoll Paque Plus density gradient separation was used to isolate PBMCs, and no additional T cell sorting was done. RNA quality was checked with an Agilent 2100 Bioanalyzer and agarose gel, and concentration with a NanoDrop 2000. This clonotype appeared a few times. Its cognate antigen has yet to be identified. No clone much larger than this one lies a single base away; base qualities are absent. Overall study results and their limits: Preferential use of TRBV28, TRBJ1-2 and TRBJ2-5 was observed in persistent disease, whereas TRBV20-1 and TRBJ2-1 were favored in newly diagnosed disease. Compared with newly diagnosed patients, patients with persistent Graves' disease had lower TCR Shannon entropy and fewer highly expanded clones, which suggests clonal expansion. Sequencing and analysis were limited to the TCR beta chain. The authors acknowledged the small sample size as a limitation that may reduce accuracy. Because the primary lesion, thyroid tissue, could not be accessed, the study looked at peripheral blood alone. More public clonotypes were shared among persistent patients (roughly 2,900) than among newly diagnosed patients (roughly 1,000).

Based on the germline V gene, the CDR1 and CDR2 sequences are ENHRY and SYGVKD. V drops 3 bases and J drops 0 bases, leaving 16 bases in between. The CDR3 measures 17 amino acids from cysteine to phenylalanine. The DNA shown is the 51-base CDR3, in frame from base 1. Separately, the same data were catalogued under a study of T cells in Graves' hyperthyroidism and ophthalmopathy. The second paper states: Stable Graves' hyperthyroidism was defined as the absence of progression to ophthalmopathy over 18 months of follow-up. Hyperthyroidism patients were newly diagnosed, with disease duration under 2 months, and aged 18 to 65 years. Exclusion was applied to patients with uncontrolled infections, other autoimmune diseases, pregnancy or lactation. Diagnoses relied on clinical symptoms, serum thyroxine and TRAb, thyroid ultrasound and orbital computed tomography. The TCR CDR3 was subjected to a first round of RT-PCR using the HTBI primer set and the Qiagen OneStep RT-PCR kit. Blood samples also contained most of the expanded thyroid clonotypes (frequency above 0.001), which suggests that blood repertoires may reflect thyroid immune responses. In cross-validation, a model built on a 13 V-J signature told ophthalmopathy apart from stable hyperthyroidism with just under 90% sensitivity and approximately 81% specificity, and in testing the same model reached 80%/75%. In validation, the model predicted progression to ophthalmopathy with just under 71% sensitivity and approximately 72% specificity, a median of 6.5 months before onset. TCR V-J signatures able to tell the groups apart were searched for in a discovery cohort of some 97 patients, of whom 43 had Graves' ophthalmopathy and roughly 58 had stable Graves' hyperthyroidism. An independent validation cohort of about 20 hyperthyroidism patients and 17 patients who later progressed to ophthalmopathy tested prospective prediction of ophthalmopathy. For training and testing, the 100 or so patients in the discovery cohort were randomly divided in a 7:3 ratio. Thyroid tissue and blood T-cell repertoires from about 6 Graves' hyperthyroidism patients were also compared in the study. Once sampling was done, hyperthyroidism patients were given methimazole at a starting dose of 30 mg daily, whereas ophthalmopathy patients were given high-dose intravenous methylprednisolone. Libraries were constructed in a second round of multiplex PCR, after which size selection and purification were performed. Paired-end sequencing of the libraries was performed with 100 bp reads on an Illumina HiSeq2000. Raw data were processed with SOAPnuke, discarding reads with adapters, uncalled bases, mean Phred below 15, or no exact constant-primer or identifier match. COPE v1.2.5 was used to merge high-quality paired reads, and clonotypes were defined as unique nucleotide sequences. Clonotypes were aligned to IMGT TRBV, TRBD and TRBJ reference segments using MiTCR v1.1. The analysis included only V-J combinations with a frequency above 0.0001, which together covered roughly 99% of the repertoires. The TCS score was defined as F50 (clonal expansion) divided by E x V (chaos), with BLOSUM62-based TCRdist calculated between CDR3 peptides within each V-J. Welch's t-statistics and random forest reduced around 550 V-J features to 10 to 15, which were used in a naive Bayes classifier (R e1071). Sample size was not statistically predetermined, and blinding of investigators to group allocation was not performed. According to the paper, TCR Vbeta CDR3 sequencing was carried out on approximately 140 peripheral blood samples, which came from over 40 ophthalmopathy, approximately 72 hyperthyroidism and approximately 17 progressor patients.

The chain links TRBV10-3 with TRBJ2-3; tentative D gene TRBD2, with 5 bases matching. This TCR was recovered from a woman between 18 and 29 years old with Graves disease. Donor details come from another sample of the same person, matched by shared clones. The sample was peripheral blood mononuclear cells (PBMCs), taken at new diagnosis, from a patient treated with antithyroid drugs. The CDR3 reads as follows: CAISEKRAASSTDTQYF. At the DNA level, the sequence is TGTGCCATCAGTGAAAAGAGGGCGGCCTCTAGCACAGATACGCAGTATTTT.